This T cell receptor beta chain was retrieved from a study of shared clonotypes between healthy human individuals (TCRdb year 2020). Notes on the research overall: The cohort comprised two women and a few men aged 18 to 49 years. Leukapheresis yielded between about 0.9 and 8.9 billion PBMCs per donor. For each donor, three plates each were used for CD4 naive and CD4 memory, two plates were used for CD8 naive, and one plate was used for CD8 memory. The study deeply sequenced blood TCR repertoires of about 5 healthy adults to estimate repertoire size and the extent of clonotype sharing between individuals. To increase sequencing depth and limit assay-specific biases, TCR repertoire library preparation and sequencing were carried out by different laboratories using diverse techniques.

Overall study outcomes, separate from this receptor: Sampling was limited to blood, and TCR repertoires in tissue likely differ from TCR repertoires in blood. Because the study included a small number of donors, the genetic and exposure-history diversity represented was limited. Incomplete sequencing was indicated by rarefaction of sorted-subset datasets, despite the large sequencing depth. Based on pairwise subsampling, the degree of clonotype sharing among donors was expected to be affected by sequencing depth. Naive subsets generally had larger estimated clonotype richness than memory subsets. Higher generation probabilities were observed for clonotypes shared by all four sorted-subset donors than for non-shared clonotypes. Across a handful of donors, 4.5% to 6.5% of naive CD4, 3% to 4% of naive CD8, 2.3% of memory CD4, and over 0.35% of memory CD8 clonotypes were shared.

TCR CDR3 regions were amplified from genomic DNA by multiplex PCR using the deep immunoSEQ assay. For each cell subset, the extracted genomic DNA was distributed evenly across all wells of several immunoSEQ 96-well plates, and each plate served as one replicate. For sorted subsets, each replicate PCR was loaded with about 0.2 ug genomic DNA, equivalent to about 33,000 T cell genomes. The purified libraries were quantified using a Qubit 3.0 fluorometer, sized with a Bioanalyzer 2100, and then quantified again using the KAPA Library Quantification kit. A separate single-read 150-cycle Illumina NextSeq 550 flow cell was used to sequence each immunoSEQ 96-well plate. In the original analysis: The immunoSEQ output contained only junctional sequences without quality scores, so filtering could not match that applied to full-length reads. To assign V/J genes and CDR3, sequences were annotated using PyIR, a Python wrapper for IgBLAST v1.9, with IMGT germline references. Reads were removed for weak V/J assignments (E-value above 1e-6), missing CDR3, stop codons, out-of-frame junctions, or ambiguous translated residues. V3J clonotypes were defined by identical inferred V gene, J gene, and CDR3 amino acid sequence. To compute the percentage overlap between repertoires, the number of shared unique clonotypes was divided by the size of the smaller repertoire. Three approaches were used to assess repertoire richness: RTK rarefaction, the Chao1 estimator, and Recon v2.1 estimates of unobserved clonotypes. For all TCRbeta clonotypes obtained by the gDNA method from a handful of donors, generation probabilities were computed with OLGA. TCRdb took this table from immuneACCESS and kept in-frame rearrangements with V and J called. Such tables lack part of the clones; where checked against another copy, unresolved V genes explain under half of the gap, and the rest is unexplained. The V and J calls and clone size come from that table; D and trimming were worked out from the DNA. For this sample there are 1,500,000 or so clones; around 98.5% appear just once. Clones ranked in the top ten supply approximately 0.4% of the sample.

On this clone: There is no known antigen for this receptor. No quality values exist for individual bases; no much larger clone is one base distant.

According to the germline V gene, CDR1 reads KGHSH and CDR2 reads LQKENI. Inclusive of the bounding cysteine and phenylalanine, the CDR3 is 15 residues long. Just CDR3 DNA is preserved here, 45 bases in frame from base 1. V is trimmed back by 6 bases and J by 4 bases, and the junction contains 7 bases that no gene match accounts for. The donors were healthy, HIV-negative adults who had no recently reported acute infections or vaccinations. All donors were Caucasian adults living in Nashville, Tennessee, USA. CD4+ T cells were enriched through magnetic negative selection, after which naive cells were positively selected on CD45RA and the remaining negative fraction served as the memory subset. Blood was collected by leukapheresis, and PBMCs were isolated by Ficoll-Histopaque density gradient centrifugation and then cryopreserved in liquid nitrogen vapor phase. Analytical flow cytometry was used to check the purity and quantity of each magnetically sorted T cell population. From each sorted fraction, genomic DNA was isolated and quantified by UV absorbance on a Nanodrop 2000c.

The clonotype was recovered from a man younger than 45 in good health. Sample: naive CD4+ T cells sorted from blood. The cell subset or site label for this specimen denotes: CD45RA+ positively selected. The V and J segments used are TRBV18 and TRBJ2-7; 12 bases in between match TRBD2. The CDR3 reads CASSDRTSGIYEQYF. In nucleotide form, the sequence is TGTGCCAGCTCGGACAGGACTAGCGGGATATACGAGCAGTACTTC.